This entry concerns a single T cell receptor (beta chain). Its antigen is not identified. This specimen belongs to a study of identical twins. Points from the study as a whole: Cord blood beta clonotypes that were abundant carried fewer insertions, and memory repertoires showed no such trend.

The CDR3 runs to 16 residues. The germline CDR1 and CDR2 sequences are SGHDN and FVKESK. Deletions cut 0 bases from V and 5 bases from J, with 13 bases between. The cDNA had a unique molecular identifier and a template-switch universal primer site. MiXCR, applied by TCRdb to the 5' RACE reads, yields one record per CDR3 protein. This sample yields 400,000 to 550,000 distinct CDR3 sequences, of which roughly 13% are seen a single time; around 0.98% belongs to the top ten. This same sample was also taken into another study, of yellow fever vaccine responses in identical twins.

V is TRBV14 and J is TRBJ2-2; possible D gene TRBD1, 5 bases. The clonotype originates from a woman aged 18 to 35 in good health. Sequencing was done on a sample of CD4+ T cells sorted from blood. The CDR3 spells CASSQDQGKVTGELFF. Here the CDR3 DNA reads TGTGCCAGCAGCCAAGATCAGGGAAAGGTGACCGGGGAGCTGTTTTTT.